These 21 T cell receptor beta chains came from one sample sequenced in a study of identical twins. MiXCR, run by TCRdb on the 5' RACE reads, gives a single entry per CDR3 protein. The sample shows about 220,000 distinct CDR3 sequences, approximately 7.8% of them seen only once. The data also belong to a second study, concerning yellow fever vaccine responses in identical twins.

Sequencing input: CD8+ T cells sorted from blood. The receptors derive from a woman under 30 in good health.

This clonotype has only a few counts. This rearrangement joins TRBV9 to TRBJ2-2; no reliable D call. The V end lost 3 bases, the J end lost 4 bases, and 4 bases lay between the germline ends. The CDR3 spans 12 residues. Germline CDR1 SGDLS, CDR2 YYNGEE. The CDR3 spells CASSDLTGELFF. Written as DNA, the CDR3 is TGTGCCAGCAGCGACCTCACCGGGGAGCTGTTTTTT.

The chain links TRBV6-2 or TRBV6-3 to TRBJ2-3; no clear D gene. This CDR3 comprises 15 residues. Germline V gene data show CDR1 as MNHEY and CDR2 as SVGEGT. Trimming took 0 bases from V and 2 from J, leaving 9 bases between them. This chain's CDR3 is CASSYSYGPTDTQYF. Here the CDR3 DNA reads TGTGCCAGCAGTTACTCGTATGGTCCCACAGATACGCAGTATTTT.

This chain uses TRBV3-1 with TRBJ2-2; no clear D gene. Trimming removed 0 bases from V and 5 bases from J, with 4 bases in between. The CDR3 consists of 13 residues. Per germline, CDR1 LGHDT and CDR2 YNNKEL (reference sequence). CDR3 sequence (DNA): TGTGCCAGCAGCCAAGATGAAACCGGGGAGCTGTTTTTT. Translating gives CASSQDETGELFF.

The sample holds many counts of this clonotype. This sequence joins TRBV5-1 and TRBJ2-7; D is perhaps TRBD2 (5 bases). The germline V and J ends were trimmed by 6 bases and 0 bases, with 16 bases remaining between them. Germline loops: CDR1 SGHRS, CDR2 YFSETQ. The CDR3 has 15 amino acids. The CDR3 DNA reads TGCGCCAGCACCCCTTCCCTGGGGAGCTCCTACGAGCAGTACTTC. It encodes CASTPSLGSSYEQYF.

The rearrangement links TRBV10-3 to TRBJ2-1; 11 bases are shared with TRBD2. Germline CDR1 is ENHRY and CDR2 is SYGVKD. The CDR3 is 14 residues long. Trimming cost V 9 bases and J 8 bases; bases outside gene matches: 9. The CDR3 here is CAITSGGALHEQFF. In DNA form, the CDR3 reads TGTGCCATAACTAGCGGGGGAGCCCTGCATGAGCAGTTCTTC.

The sample holds many counts of this clonotype. The V call is TRBV12-3 or TRBV12-4, the J call TRBJ2-1; perhaps TRBD2 as D (5 bases). The CDR3 is made up of 14 amino acids. V lost 7 bases and J lost 0, with 10 bases in between. DNA for the CDR3: TGTGCCAGCACCCTAGCTACCTCCTACAATGAGCAGTTCTTC. Translating it yields CASTLATSYNEQFF.

This clonotype was detected many times. J is TRBJ2-1 and V is TRBV11-1, with 9 bases aligning to TRBD2. J gave up 0 bases and V 0 bases, and 9 bases lay outside the gene matches. The germline gives CDR1 SGHAT, CDR2 FQDESV (reference sequence). This CDR3 is 19 amino acids long. The CDR3 protein is CASSLAELFSGSSYNEQFF. The CDR3 nucleotides are TGTGCCAGCAGCTTAGCGGAACTGTTTAGCGGGAGCTCCTACAATGAGCAGTTCTTC.

This clonotype has more than one count but fewer than ten. V usage is TRBV2 and J usage is TRBJ2-1; the D gene could be TRBD1 or TRBD2 (6 bases each). The length of the CDR3 is 18 residues. Trimming removed 4 bases at V and 0 bases at J, with 19 bases between. Germline V gene data show CDR1 as SNHLY and CDR2 as FYNNEI. CDR3 DNA sequence: TGTGCCAGCAGTGTGGGGGGCCGTAACCCTAGCTCCTACAATGAGCAGTTCTTC. This sequence encodes CASSVGGRNPSSYNEQFF.

The DNA of the CDR3 is TGTGCCAGCAGCTTGGTTGTTAGGTCCCCCGGGCAGTTCTTC. Its protein product is CASSLVVRSPGQFF. The chain has TRBV5-6 and TRBJ2-1; D not certain. The V gene's germline CDR1 is SGHDT and CDR2 YYEEEE. V shed 0 bases and J shed 12 bases, with 16 bases lying between them. The CDR3 is 14 residues long.

The gene calls are TRBV28 and TRBJ2-7; the D gene is possibly TRBD1 (6 bases). The CDR3 contains 15 residues. Trimming cost V 4 bases and J 6 bases, with 19 bases left between them. CDR1 and CDR2 (germline): MDHEN, SYDVKM. CDR3 protein: CASSSDEVGACEQYV. DNA of the CDR3: TGTGCCAGCAGTTCGGATGAAGTGGGGGCCTGCGAGCAGTACGTC.

This sequence joins TRBV28 and TRBJ1-5; TRBD1 aligns across 7 bases. Trimming took 2 bases from V and 2 from J; bases not matched to a gene: 3. There are 15 residues in the CDR3. Germline CDR1 MDHEN, CDR2 SYDVKM. The chain's CDR3 is CASSLNRGGNQPQHF. DNA of the CDR3: TGTGCCAGCAGTTTAAACAGGGGAGGCAATCAGCCCCAGCATTTT. The full variable domain, its missing parts supplied by reference TRBV28 and TRBJ1-5, is DVKVTQSSRYLVKRTGEKVFLECVQDMDHENMFWYRQDPGLGLRLIYFSYDVKMKEKGDIPEGYSVSREKKERFSLILESASTNQTSMYLCASSLNRGGNQPQHFGDGTRLSIL.

This clonotype was recorded many times. The genes are TRBV12-3 or TRBV12-4 and TRBJ1-4; 10 positions agree with TRBD1. The CDR3 is 17 amino acids. J lost 7 bases, V lost 4 bases, and 12 bases had no gene match. In nucleotides, the CDR3 is TGTGCCAGCAGTTCGACAGGGGGCGGGAGTCTTAGTGAAAAACTGTTTTTT. This translates into CASSSTGGGSLSEKLFF.

This clonotype was recorded a few times. The chain is built from TRBV6-2 or TRBV6-3 and TRBJ2-7; no firm D call. CDR1 and CDR2 (germline): MNHEY, SVGEGT. Trimming took off 5 bases at V and 0 bases at J, with 17 bases between the two ends. The CDR3 has 16 residues. The CDR3 region is CASSRPPQSSSYEQYF. In DNA, the CDR3 is TGTGCCAGCAGTAGGCCCCCACAGTCGAGCTCCTACGAGCAGTACTTC.

This clonotype has a count of ten or more. J is TRBJ2-1 and V is TRBV3-1, with a tentative D call TRBD2 (6 bases). Germline assignment: CDR1 LGHDT and CDR2 YNNKEL (reference sequence). The CDR3 is 17 residues long. Between the trimmed V and J ends, which lost 0 bases and 9 bases, there was a span of 21 bases. The CDR3 coding sequence is TGTGCCAGCAGCCAAGATCAGTGGGGGGTTTACAGTTTTGAGCAGTTCTTC. Translation: CASSQDQWGVYSFEQFF.

This clonotype was detected many times. The chain recombines TRBV5-1 with TRBJ2-7, with 7 bases aligning to TRBD1. V lost 4 bases, J lost 2 bases, and 9 bases stayed unmatched. Germline-derived CDR1 and CDR2 are SGHRS and YFSETQ. CDR3 length: 15 residues. CDR3 in amino acids: CASSRSGQATYEQYF. Here the CDR3 DNA reads TGCGCCAGCAGCCGGAGTGGACAGGCGACCTACGAGCAGTACTTC.

This clonotype was recorded a few times. The chain has TRBV16 and TRBJ2-7; 7 bases are a match to TRBD1. The ends lost 2 bases at V and 4 bases at J; junction bases unmatched: 2. This CDR3 spans 13 amino acids. Germline values: CDR1 KGHSY, CDR2 FQNENV. Written as DNA, the CDR3 is TGTGCCAGCAGCCAAGCAGGGGGTTACGAGCAGTACGTC. This gives the protein CASSQAGGYEQYV.

This clonotype turned up a few times. V is TRBV25-1 and J is TRBJ2-7; 9 bases agree with TRBD1. The CDR3 consists of 14 residues. Germline CDR1 MGHDK, CDR2 SYGVNS. With V trimmed by 8 bases and J by 3 bases, 8 bases remained unmatched. As DNA, the CDR3 is TGTGCCAGCGATCCGGGACAGGGCCTCTACGAGCAGTACTTC. This codes for CASDPGQGLYEQYF.

V and J are TRBV10-2 and TRBJ2-1, with TRBD2 matching over 12 bases. This CDR3 is built from 17 residues. J gave up 2 bases and V 4 bases, and 6 bases lay outside the gene matches. The V gene's germline CDR1 is WSHSY and CDR2 SAAADI. CDR3 loop: CASSGLAGGQTYNEQFF. The CDR3 DNA is TGCGCCAGCAGTGGGCTAGCGGGGGGGCAAACCTACAATGAGCAGTTCTTC.

The chain joins TRBV12-3 or TRBV12-4 to TRBJ2-7; D might be TRBD2 (6 bases). The CDR3 has 13 residues. V dropped 6 bases and J dropped 7 bases, with 16 bases sitting between them. The CDR3: CASSQKGTGEQYV. Here the CDR3 DNA reads TGTGCCAGCAGCCAAAAGGGGACTGGAGAGCAGTACGTC.

The chain joins TRBV4-2 to TRBJ1-2; D is unclear. Germline CDR1 reads LGHNA; CDR2 reads YNFKEQ. The CDR3 loop spans 13 amino acids. Trimming removed 1 base at V and 7 bases at J, with 10 bases between. The CDR3 DNA reads as TGTGCCAGCAGCCAAGGCGGGCGGAGTGGCTACACCTTC. Amino acids: CASSQGGRSGYTF.

There are a few counts of this clonotype. The CDR3: CASSQAPGAGTSNTGELFF. CDR3 coding DNA: TGCGCCAGCAGCCAAGCCCCCGGAGCGGGAACATCGAACACCGGGGAGCTGTTTTTT. This chain links TRBV4-1 with TRBJ2-2, with TRBD2 identical over 7 bases. The CDR3 loop spans 19 amino acids. V lost 1 base, J lost 0 bases, and 11 bases stayed unmatched. Germline V gives CDR1 MGHRA, CDR2 YSYEKL.